The 17 T cell receptor beta chains listed next were all sequenced from one sample in a study of T cell repertoires in cytomegalovirus infection. One entry per CDR3 protein, called by TCRdb with MiXCR from the reads. The profile shows about 130,000 distinct CDR3 sequences, roughly 25% of them singletons. Their recognized antigens are unknown. Sample: PBMCs, sequenced either directly or after in vitro stimulation (not recorded which). The receptors shown here come from a human donor in good health (CMV status not recorded). Some clones in this sample may be carry-over from other donors' samples.

The chain recombines TRBV6-2 or TRBV6-3 with TRBJ2-7, with 9 bases aligning to TRBD1. Trimming removed 5 bases from V and 3 bases from J; junction bases left unmatched: 20. The CDR3 runs to 19 residues. Germline V gives CDR1 MNHEY, CDR2 SVGEGT. The CDR3 protein is CASSLGRTGAPRDLYEQYV. The CDR3 region has the DNA TGTGCCAGCAGTCTTGGCAGGACAGGGGCCCCAAGGGACCTCTACGAGCAGTACGTC.

This clonotype has more than one count but fewer than ten. The rearrangement links TRBV20-1 to TRBJ2-5; TRBD1 matches at 7 bases. Germline V gene lookup returns CDR1 DFQATT and CDR2 SNEGSKA (reference sequence). CDR3 length: 17 amino acids. J was trimmed by 1 base and V by 0 bases; bases with no gene match: 11. The CDR3 loop is CSARDSRQGNFQETQYF. CDR3 nucleotide sequence: TGCAGTGCTAGAGATAGTAGACAGGGCAATTTCCAAGAGACCCAGTACTTC.

V is TRBV29-1 and J is TRBJ1-1; D gene ambiguous. V shed 4 bases and J shed 1 base, with 10 bases lying between them. The CDR3 has 13 amino acids. Germline lookup yields CDR1 SQVTM and CDR2 ANQGSEA. CDR3 sequence: CSVAQRQNTEAFF. In DNA, the CDR3 is TGCAGCGTTGCGCAGAGGCAGAACACTGAAGCTTTCTTT.

This clonotype was observed a few times. V and J are TRBV28 and TRBJ2-7; tentative D call: TRBD2 (5 bases). This CDR3 has 15 amino acids. In germline, CDR1 is MDHEN, CDR2 SYDVKM. Trimming removed 7 bases from V and 2 bases from J, with 18 bases in between. CDR3 region: CASTQPGKVPYEQYV. As DNA, the CDR3 is TGTGCCAGCACCCAACCGGGGAAAGTCCCCTACGAGCAGTACGTC.

A few counts support this clonotype. A read error may produce the germline difference seen at one junction end. The chain links TRBV7-7 to TRBJ2-2, with 8 bases that match TRBD2. The CDR3 extends over 14 amino acids. CDR1 is SSHAT, CDR2 FNYEAQ, per germline (reference sequence). The CDR3 coding sequence is TGTGCTAGCAGCCAGCGGGAGAGCGGCGGGGAGCTGTTTTTT. This codes for CASSQRESGGELFF.

The chain combines TRBV28 with TRBJ1-5; TRBD1 might be the D (5 bases). The CDR3 is 15 residues long. Germline CDR1 MDHEN, CDR2 SYDVKM. The ends were cut back, 8 bases at V and 2 bases at J, with 16 bases in the middle. CDR3 bases: TGTGCCAGCCAGGCGGGAGGGGTGGGCAATCAGCCCCAGCATTTT. It encodes CASQAGGVGNQPQHF.

This clonotype was observed a handful of times. The chain carries TRBV7-9 and TRBJ2-7; 8 nucleotides agree with TRBD1. The CDR3 sequence is 14 residues long. With 1 base clipped from V and 5 bases from J, the junction kept 4 bases outside the gene matches. CDR1 is SEHNR, CDR2 FQNEAQ, per germline (reference sequence). The CDR3: CASSLGQGMNEQYF. Here the CDR3 DNA reads TGTGCCAGCAGCTTAGGACAGGGGATGAACGAGCAGTACTTC.

This rearrangement joins TRBV12-3 or TRBV12-4 to TRBJ2-2; 9 nucleotides agree with TRBD2. Trimming cost V 6 bases and J 0 bases; bases outside gene matches: 2. The CDR3 is made up of 15 amino acids. The CDR3 nucleotides read TGTGCCAGCAGGACTAGCGGCGCGAACACCGGGGAGCTGTTTTTT. This sequence encodes CASRTSGANTGELFF.

By sample fraction, this clonotype is medium-sized. The rearrangement links TRBV7-6 to TRBJ2-2; D possibly corresponds to TRBD2 (5 bases). The length of the CDR3 is 16 residues. Germline V gene sequence: CDR1 SGHVS, CDR2 FNYEAQ. The V gene lost 2 bases and the J gene lost 0 bases, with 10 bases spanning the gap. CDR3 bases: TGTGCCAGCAGCTTAAATCCGGGATCGAACACCGGGGAGCTGTTTTTT. This encodes CASSLNPGSNTGELFF.

The chain couples TRBV5-4 to TRBJ2-3; 7 bases fit TRBD1. Germline CDR1 and CDR2: SGHNT and YYREEE (reference sequence). The CDR3 length is 13 residues. J gave up 4 bases and V 4 bases, and 3 bases lay outside the gene matches. The CDR3 loop reads CASSSGQADTQYF. The CDR3, as DNA: TGTGCCAGCAGCAGTGGACAGGCAGATACGCAGTATTTT.

This sequence joins TRBV27 and TRBJ2-5; D could derive from TRBD1 or TRBD2 (6 bases each). This CDR3 is built from 14 residues. Germline CDR1 reads MNHEY; CDR2 reads SMNVEV (reference sequence). Deletions cut 2 bases from V and 5 bases from J, with 12 bases between. The CDR3 sequence is CASSLGGRRETQYF. The CDR3 DNA follows: TGTGCCAGCAGTTTAGGGGGGCGACGCGAGACCCAGTACTTC.

The genes are TRBV7-4 and TRBJ1-2, with 9 bases that match TRBD1. Germline trimming cut 4 bases from V and 2 bases from J; bases unmatched to any gene: 8. The V gene's germline CDR1 is SGHVT and CDR2 SQSDAQ. The CDR3 is 16 amino acids. Here the CDR3 DNA reads TGTGCCAGCAGCTCTTGGGACAGGGAAGGAAACTATGGCTACACCTTC. This gives the protein CASSSWDREGNYGYTF.

This clonotype occurred many times. As DNA, the CDR3 is TGTGCCAGCAGCCCGCGTCCTAGCGGGGGCACAGATACGCAGTATTTT. Translated, it gives CASSPRPSGGTDTQYF. The rearrangement joins TRBV7-2 to TRBJ2-3; 9 positions match TRBD2. V trimming: 5 bases; J trimming: 1 base; junction bases outside the gene matches: 7. This CDR3 is built from 16 residues. CDR1 is SGHTA, CDR2 FQGNSA, per germline.

This clonotype was observed a few times. The CDR3 nucleotides read TGTGCCAGCAGTACCCAACAGGGTGGGGTCACTGAAGCTTTCTTT. Encoded protein: CASSTQQGGVTEAFF. The V gene is TRBV12-3 or TRBV12-4, the J gene TRBJ1-1, with D possibly being TRBD1 (6 bases). Trimming took off 5 bases at V and 4 bases at J, with 17 bases between the two ends. This CDR3 contains 15 residues.

The V gene is TRBV27, the J gene TRBJ1-1, with D maybe TRBD1 (5 bases). In germline, CDR1 is MNHEY, CDR2 SMNVEV (reference sequence). This CDR3 is 15 amino acids long. Trimming cost V 6 bases and J 1 base, with 15 bases left between them. The CDR3 protein is CASSHSLDRNTEAFF. In nucleotides, the CDR3 is TGTGCCAGCAGCCACTCCCTTGACAGGAACACTGAAGCTTTCTTT.

The chain carries TRBV9 and TRBJ2-3; D call uncertain. This CDR3 has 13 residues. Per the germline V gene, CDR1 is SGDLS and CDR2 is YYNGEE. The V end was cut by 0 bases, the J end by 4 bases, with 6 bases between. This CDR3 is CASSVASPDTQYF. CDR3 coding DNA: TGTGCCAGCAGCGTAGCCAGCCCAGATACGCAGTATTTT.

V is TRBV5-4 and J is TRBJ2-1, with 7 bases that match TRBD2. Germline values: CDR1 SGHNT, CDR2 YYREEE (reference sequence). V was pared by 4 bases and J by 8 bases, with 9 bases of the junction left unmatched. This CDR3 has 14 residues. In DNA form, the CDR3 reads TGTGCCAGCAGCCCTGGGACTATCTCCCATGAGCAGTTCTTC. It codes for CASSPGTISHEQFF. The variable domain in full, with the rest retrieved from reference TRBV5-4 and TRBJ2-1, is ETGVTQSPTHLIKTRGQQVTLRCSSQSGHNTVSWYQQALGQGPQFIFQYYREEENGRGNFPPRFSGLQFPNYSSELNVNALELDDSALYLCASSPGTISHEQFFGPGTRLTVL.